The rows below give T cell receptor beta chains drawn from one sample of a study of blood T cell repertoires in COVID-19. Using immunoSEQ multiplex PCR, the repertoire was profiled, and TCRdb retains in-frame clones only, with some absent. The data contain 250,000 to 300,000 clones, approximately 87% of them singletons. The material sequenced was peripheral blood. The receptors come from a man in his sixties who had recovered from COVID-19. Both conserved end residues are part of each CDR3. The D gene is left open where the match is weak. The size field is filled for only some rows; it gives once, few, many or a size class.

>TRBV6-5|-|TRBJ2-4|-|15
CASSFDRHEKNIQYF
TGTGCCAGCAGTTTCGACAGGCACGAGAAAAACATTCAGTACTTC
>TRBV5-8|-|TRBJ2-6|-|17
CASSFGGGPLGANVLTF
TGTGCCAGCAGCTTTGGAGGGGGCCCTCTCGGGGCCAACGTCCTGACTTTC
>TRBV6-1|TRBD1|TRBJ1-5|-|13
CASRRGQGQPQHF
TGTGCCAGCAGACGCGGACAGGGTCAGCCCCAGCATTTT
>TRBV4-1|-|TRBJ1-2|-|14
CASGRQASGNGYTF
TGCGCCAGCGGGAGACAGGCTTCGGGGAATGGCTACACCTTC
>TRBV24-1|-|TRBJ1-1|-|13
CATSGRGRAEAFF
TGTGCCACCAGTGGGAGGGGAAGGGCTGAAGCTTTCTTT
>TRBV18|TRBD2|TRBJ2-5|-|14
CASSLSGGQETQYF
TGTGCCAGCTCACTTAGCGGGGGTCAGGAGACCCAGTACTTC
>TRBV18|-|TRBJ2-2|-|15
CASSPRLTDTGELFF
TGTGCCAGCTCACCACGACTGACGGACACCGGGGAGCTGTTTTTT
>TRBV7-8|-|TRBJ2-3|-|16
CASSSDADIRTDTQYF
TGTGCCAGCAGCTCGGACGCGGACATTCGCACAGATACGCAGTATTTT
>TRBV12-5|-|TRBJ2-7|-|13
CASGTGDAYEQYF
TGTGCTAGTGGGACAGGCGACGCCTACGAGCAGTACTTC
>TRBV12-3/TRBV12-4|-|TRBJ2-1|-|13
CASHGGSYNEQFF
TGTGCCAGTCACGGGGGCTCCTACAATGAGCAGTTCTTC
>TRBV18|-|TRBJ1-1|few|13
CATSASTNTEAFF
TGTGCCACCTCAGCCAGTACGAACACTGAAGCTTTCTTT
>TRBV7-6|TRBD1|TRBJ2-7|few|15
CASKSNTGQGNEQYF
TGTGCCAGCAAGAGCAATACGGGACAGGGTAACGAGCAGTACTTC
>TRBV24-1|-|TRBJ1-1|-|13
CATKGQINTEAFF
TGTGCCACCAAAGGACAGATAAACACTGAAGCTTTCTTT
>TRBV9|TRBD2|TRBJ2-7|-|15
CASSVGGGSVYEQYF
TGTGCCAGCAGCGTAGGGGGCGGGAGTGTTTACGAGCAGTACTTC
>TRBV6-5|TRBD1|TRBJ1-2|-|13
CASSRRTGDGYTF
TGTGCCAGCAGTAGGAGGACAGGGGATGGCTACACCTTC
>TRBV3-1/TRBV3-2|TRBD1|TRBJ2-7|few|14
CASSQRGRQGEQYF
TGTGCCAGCAGCCAAAGGGGCCGACAGGGCGAGCAGTACTTC
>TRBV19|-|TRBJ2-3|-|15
CASRSQGSGTDTQYF
TGTGCCAGTAGGAGCCAGGGATCCGGCACAGATACGCAGTATTTT
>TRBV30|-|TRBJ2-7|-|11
CAWNRSPKIYF
TGTGCCTGGAATCGCTCCCCTAAGATATACTTC
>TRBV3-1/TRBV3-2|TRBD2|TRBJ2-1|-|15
CASSGASGSYNEQFF
TGTGCCAGCAGTGGGGCTAGCGGCTCCTACAATGAGCAGTTCTTC
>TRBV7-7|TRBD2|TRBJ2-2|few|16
CASSASGLAGTGELFF
TGTGCCAGCAGCGCCTCGGGACTAGCGGGAACCGGGGAGCTGTTTTTT
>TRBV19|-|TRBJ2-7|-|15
CASTPDSSISYEQYF
TGTGCCAGTACCCCGGACTCTAGTATCAGCTACGAGCAGTACTTC
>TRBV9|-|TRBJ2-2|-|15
CASSERQENTGELFF
TGTGCCAGCAGCGAGCGACAGGAGAACACCGGGGAGCTGTTTTTT
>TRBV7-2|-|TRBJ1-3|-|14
CASSLGQAGNTIYF
TGTGCCAGCAGCTTAGGGCAAGCTGGAAACACCATATATTTT
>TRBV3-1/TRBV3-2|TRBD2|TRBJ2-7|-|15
CASSQTSGRDYEQYF
TGTGCCAGCAGCCAAACTAGCGGGAGAGACTACGAGCAGTACTTC
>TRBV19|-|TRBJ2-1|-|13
CASSYQGGSEQFF
TGTGCCAGTAGTTATCAGGGGGGTAGTGAGCAGTTCTTC
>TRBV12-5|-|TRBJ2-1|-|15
CASGLNPTTNNEQFF
TGTGCTAGTGGTTTGAACCCAACTACAAACAATGAGCAGTTCTTC
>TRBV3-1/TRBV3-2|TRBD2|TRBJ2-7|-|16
CASSQGQSGGAYEQYF
TGTGCCAGCAGCCAAGGACAAAGCGGGGGGGCCTACGAGCAGTACTTC
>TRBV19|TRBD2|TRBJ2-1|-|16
CASSTPRSGRRDEQFF
TGTGCCAGTAGTACCCCCCGGAGCGGGAGAAGGGATGAGCAGTTCTTC
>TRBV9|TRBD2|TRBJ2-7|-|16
CASSVADGGASYEQYF
TGTGCCAGCAGCGTCGCTGACGGGGGGGCGTCCTACGAGCAGTACTTC
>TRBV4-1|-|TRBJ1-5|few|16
CASSQDKGGISQPQHF
TGCGCCAGCAGCCAAGATAAGGGAGGCATATCTCAGCCCCAGCATTTT
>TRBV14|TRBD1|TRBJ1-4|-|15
CASSQARGYREKLFF
TGTGCCAGCAGCCAAGCCAGGGGGTACCGTGAAAAACTGTTTTTT
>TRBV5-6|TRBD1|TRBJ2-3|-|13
CASSSGTGRTQYF
TGTGCCAGCAGCTCAGGGACAGGGAGGACGCAGTATTTT
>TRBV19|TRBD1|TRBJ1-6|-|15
CASSIATGDNSPLHF
TGTGCCAGTAGTATAGCCACAGGGGATAATTCACCCCTCCACTTT
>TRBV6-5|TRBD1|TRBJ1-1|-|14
CASRDRGGWTEAFF
TGTGCCAGCAGAGACAGGGGAGGATGGACTGAAGCTTTCTTT
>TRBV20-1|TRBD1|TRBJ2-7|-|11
CSAAHGQGQYF
TGCAGTGCCGCACACGGACAGGGGCAGTACTTC
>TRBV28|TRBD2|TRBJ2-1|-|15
CASSETSGRYNEQFF
TGTGCCAGCAGTGAGACTAGCGGGCGGTACAATGAGCAGTTCTTC
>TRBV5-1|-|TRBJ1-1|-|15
CASSLRQTMNTEAFF
TGCGCCAGCAGCTTGAGACAGACAATGAACACTGAAGCTTTCTTT
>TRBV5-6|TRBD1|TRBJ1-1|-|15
CASSKIKGAGTEAFF
TGTGCCAGCAGCAAAATCAAGGGGGCCGGCACTGAAGCTTTCTTT
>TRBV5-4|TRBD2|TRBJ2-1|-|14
CASSLELADNEQFF
TGTGCCAGCAGCTTGGAACTAGCGGACAATGAGCAGTTCTTC
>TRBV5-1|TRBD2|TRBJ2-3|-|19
CASSPGLAGGQIATDTQYF
TGCGCCAGCAGCCCCGGACTAGCGGGGGGCCAAATCGCGACAGATACGCAGTATTTT
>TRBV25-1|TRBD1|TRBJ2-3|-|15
CASTQQGSGTDTQYF
TGTGCCAGCACCCAACAGGGGTCAGGCACAGATACGCAGTATTTT
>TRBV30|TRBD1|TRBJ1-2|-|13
CAWRATGGYGYTF
TGTGCCTGGAGGGCTACAGGGGGCTATGGCTACACCTTC
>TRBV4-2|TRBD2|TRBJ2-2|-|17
CASSQVSSGSRAGELFF
TGTGCCAGCAGCCAAGTTTCTAGCGGGAGTAGGGCCGGGGAGCTGTTTTTT
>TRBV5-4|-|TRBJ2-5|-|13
CASSRDTGETQYF
TGTGCCAGCAGCCGGGACACCGGGGAGACCCAGTACTTC
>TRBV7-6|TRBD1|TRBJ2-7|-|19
CASSLASTGWTPSSYEQYF
TGTGCCAGCAGCTTAGCGTCGACAGGGTGGACCCCCAGCTCCTACGAGCAGTACTTC
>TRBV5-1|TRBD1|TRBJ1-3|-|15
CASSSAGGSGNTIYF
TGCGCCAGCAGCTCCGCAGGGGGCTCTGGAAACACCATATATTTT
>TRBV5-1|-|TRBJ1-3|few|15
CASTSTGSDGNTIYF
TGCGCCAGCACCTCTACAGGGTCCGATGGAAACACCATATATTTT